Each of the 11 T cell receptor beta chains below was sequenced from the same sample in a study of low-dose radiotherapy and immunotherapy resistance in tumors. Time point specified: before trial treatment. Alpha- and beta-chain coverage of first-strand cDNA came from TRAV- and TRBV-specific primers. TCR amplification used around 19 PCR cycles, a constant-region primer and a V-primer adapter. MiXCR was run by TCRdb on the reads, yielding one entry per CDR3 protein. The table has fewer than 90,000 distinct CDR3 sequences, 15% to 20% seen once; the top ten hold over 4.5%. This specimen was PBMCs, taken before treatment. The source is a male donor with prostate cancer.

In this sample, this clonotype turned up many times. This sequence joins TRBV29-1 and TRBJ1-5; D perhaps matches TRBD1 (5 bases). Trimming stripped 7 bases from V and 7 bases from J, with 14 bases between. The germline CDR1 and CDR2 sequences are SQVTM and ANQGSEA. The CDR3 totals 12 residues. CDR3 loop: CSGGGGGQPQHF. CDR3 DNA sequence: TGCAGCGGGGGGGGAGGAGGGCAGCCCCAGCATTTT.

This clonotype was seen repeatedly, ten times or more. V and J are TRBV20-1 and TRBJ2-3, with 10 nucleotides matching TRBD2. The CDR3 totals 15 residues. Germline CDR1 and CDR2: DFQATT and SNEGSKA (reference sequence). V gave up 4 bases and J gave up 5 bases; unmatched junction bases: 9. The chain's CDR3 is CSAKLLAGDGDTQYF. The DNA of the CDR3 is TGCAGTGCTAAGCTTCTAGCGGGGGACGGAGATACGCAGTATTTT.

The table lists this clonotype with many counts. The chain employs TRBV7-9 and TRBJ2-7; 10 positions agree with TRBD2. After removal of 2 bases from V and 6 bases from J, the junction contained 7 bases not matched to a gene. The CDR3 runs to 15 residues. From germline, CDR1 is SEHNR and CDR2 FQNEAQ (reference sequence). CDR3 loop: CASSLSTSGTSEQYF. The CDR3 DNA sequence: TGTGCCAGCAGCTTAAGTACTAGCGGGACCTCCGAGCAGTACTTC.

This clonotype was seen only a few times. The chain is built from TRBV6-8 and TRBJ2-1, with TRBD2 matching over 10 bases. V shed 8 bases, J shed 0 bases, and the junction held 10 bases outside the gene matches. Germline lookup yields CDR1 MNHGY and CDR2 SAAAGT. The CDR3 has 17 amino acids. The chain's CDR3 is CASVASGGLGSYNEQFF. DNA of the CDR3: TGTGCCAGCGTGGCTAGCGGGGGCTTAGGCTCCTACAATGAGCAGTTCTTC.

Regarding this clonotype: A far larger clone differs by one base, so this is likely a read error. CDR3 region: CAGSLGGGSGEQYF. For the CDR3, the DNA is TGTGCCGGCAGTTTGGGCGGGGGATCTGGCGAGCAGTACTTC. The chain joins TRBV27 to TRBJ2-7, with 7 bases matching TRBD2. Germline V gene data show CDR1 as MNHEY and CDR2 as SMNVEV (reference sequence). The CDR3 length is 14 residues.

This clonotype was observed many times. The chain joins TRBV6-2 or TRBV6-3 to TRBJ2-3; D is unresolved. This CDR3 comprises 14 residues. V was cut by 6 bases and J by 3 bases, with 13 bases left in between. Germline V gene sequence: CDR1 MNHEY, CDR2 SVGEGT. The CDR3 protein is CASSNYYVTDTQYF. The DNA of the CDR3 is TGTGCCAGCAGCAACTATTACGTTACAGATACGCAGTATTTT.

This clonotype was counted at least ten times. The chain joins TRBV5-1 to TRBJ1-2; D ambiguous. Trimming removed 0 bases at V and 4 bases at J, with 7 bases between. The germline CDR1 and CDR2 sequences are SGHRS and YFSETQ. This CDR3 region has 13 residues. CDR3 region: CASSLVPGYGYTF. Written as DNA, the CDR3 is TGCGCCAGCAGCTTGGTCCCCGGCTATGGCTACACCTTC.

In the case of this clonotype: A far larger clone is only one base removed, so a read error is likely. This chain links TRBV11-2 with TRBJ2-1, with D tentatively TRBD1 or TRBD2 (5 bases each). Germline-derived CDR1 and CDR2 are SGHAT and FQNNGV. This CDR3 region has 15 residues. V was shortened by 5 bases and J by 13 bases, with 24 bases between the two germline ends. CDR3: CASSPPPGPGETQFF. In nucleotides, the CDR3 is TGTGCCAGCAGCCCCCCCCCGGGACCAGGAGAGACCCAGTTCTTC.

This clonotype was detected ten times or more. V and J are TRBV3-1 and TRBJ2-1; 9 positions agree with TRBD1. CDR1 is LGHDT and CDR2 is YNNKEL in the germline V gene (reference sequence). Trimming at V came to 4 bases and at J to 14 bases, leaving 3 bases not matched to a gene. The CDR3 has 11 residues. In DNA, the CDR3 is TGTGCCAGCAGCCCGGGACAGGGAAAGTTCTTC. Amino acids: CASSPGQGKFF.

This clonotype was seen many times. V is TRBV20-1 and J is TRBJ2-7, with 7 bases that match TRBD1. With V trimmed by 0 bases and J by 3 bases, 5 bases remained unmatched. Germline V gene sequence: CDR1 DFQATT, CDR2 SNEGSKA (reference sequence). The CDR3 has 14 residues. The CDR3 loop is CSARDGAGGYEQYF. In DNA, the CDR3 is TGCAGTGCTAGAGATGGGGCAGGGGGCTACGAGCAGTACTTC.

This clonotype was counted at least ten times. V usage is TRBV5-1 and J usage is TRBJ1-1, with 7 bases that match TRBD1. Germline V CDR1 and CDR2: SGHRS, YFSETQ. Trimming removed 5 bases from V and 6 bases from J; junction bases left unmatched: 10. The CDR3 extends over 14 amino acids. CDR3 sequence (DNA): TGCGCCAGCAGTTTCCTGGTTCAGGGGGCTGAAGCTTTCTTT. Protein sequence: CASSFLVQGAEAFF.